This T cell receptor (beta chain) was found in a study of T cells after yellow fever vaccination. This clonotype was detected a few times. TCRdb reanalysed the 5' RACE reads using MiXCR and keeps one entry per CDR3 protein. The sample has under 400,000 distinct CDR3 sequences, 12% seen once. The sequences come from CD4+ T cells sorted from PBMCs, collected 15 days after the yellow fever booster vaccination. This clonotype was obtained from a young man who received the YFV17D yellow fever vaccine.

CDR3 protein: CASSPGTTFEYEQYF. CDR3 DNA sequence: TGTGCCAGCAGCCCCGGGACTACCTTCGAGTACGAGCAGTACTTC. The chain recombines TRBV7-9 with TRBJ2-7, with TRBD2 matching over 7 bases. CDR1 SEHNR and CDR2 FQNEAQ come from the germline V gene (reference sequence). The CDR3 runs to 15 residues. The trim removed 5 bases at V and 4 bases at J, leaving 11 bases unmatched.